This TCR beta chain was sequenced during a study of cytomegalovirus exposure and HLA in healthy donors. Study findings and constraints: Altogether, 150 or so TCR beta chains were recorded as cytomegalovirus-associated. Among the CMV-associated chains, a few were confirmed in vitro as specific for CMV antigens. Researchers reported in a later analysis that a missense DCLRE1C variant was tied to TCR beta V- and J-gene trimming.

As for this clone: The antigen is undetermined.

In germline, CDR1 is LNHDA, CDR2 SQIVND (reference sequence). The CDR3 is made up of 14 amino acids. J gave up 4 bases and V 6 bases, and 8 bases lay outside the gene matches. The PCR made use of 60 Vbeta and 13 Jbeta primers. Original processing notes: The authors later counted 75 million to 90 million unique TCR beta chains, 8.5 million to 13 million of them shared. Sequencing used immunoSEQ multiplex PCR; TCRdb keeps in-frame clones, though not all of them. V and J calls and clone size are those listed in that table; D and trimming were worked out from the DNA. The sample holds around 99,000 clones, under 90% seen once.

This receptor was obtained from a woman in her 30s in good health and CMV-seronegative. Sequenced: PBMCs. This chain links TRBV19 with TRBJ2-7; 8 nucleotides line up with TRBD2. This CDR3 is CASRSKSGSYEQYF. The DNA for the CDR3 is TGTGCCAGTAGATCTAAAAGCGGGAGTTACGAGCAGTACTTC.